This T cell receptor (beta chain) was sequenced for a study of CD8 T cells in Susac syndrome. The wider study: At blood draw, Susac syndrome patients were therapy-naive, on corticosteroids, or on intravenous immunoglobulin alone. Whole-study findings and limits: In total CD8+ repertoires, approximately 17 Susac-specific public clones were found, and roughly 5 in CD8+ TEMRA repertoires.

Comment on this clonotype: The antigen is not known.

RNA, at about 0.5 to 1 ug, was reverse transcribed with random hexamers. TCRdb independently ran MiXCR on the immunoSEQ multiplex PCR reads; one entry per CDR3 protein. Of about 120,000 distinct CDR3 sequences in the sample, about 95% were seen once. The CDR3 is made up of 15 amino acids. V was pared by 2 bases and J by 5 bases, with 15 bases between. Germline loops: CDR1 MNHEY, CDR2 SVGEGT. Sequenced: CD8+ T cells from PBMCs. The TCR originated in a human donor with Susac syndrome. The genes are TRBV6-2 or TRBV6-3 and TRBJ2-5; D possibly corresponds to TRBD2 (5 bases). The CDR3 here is CASSYRGSAAETQYF. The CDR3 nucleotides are TGTGCCAGCAGTTACCGGGGATCTGCCGCGGAGACCCAGTACTTC.